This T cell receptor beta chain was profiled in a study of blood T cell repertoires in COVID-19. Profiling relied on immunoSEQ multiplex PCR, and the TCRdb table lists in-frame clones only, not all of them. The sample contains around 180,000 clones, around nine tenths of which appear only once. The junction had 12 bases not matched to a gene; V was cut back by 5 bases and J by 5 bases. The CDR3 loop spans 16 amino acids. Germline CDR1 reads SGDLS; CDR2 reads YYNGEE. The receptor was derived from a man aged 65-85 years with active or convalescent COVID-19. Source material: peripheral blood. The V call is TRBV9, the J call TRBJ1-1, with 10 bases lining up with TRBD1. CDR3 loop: CASSQIGQGGRTEAFF. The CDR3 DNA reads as TGTGCCAGCAGTCAAATAGGACAGGGGGGTCGGACTGAAGCTTTCTTT. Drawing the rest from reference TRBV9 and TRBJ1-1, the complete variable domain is DSGVTQTPKHLITATGQRVTLRCSPRSGDLSVYWYQQSLDQGLQFLIQYYNGEERAKGNILERFSAQQFPDLHSELNLSSLELGDSALYFCASSQIGQGGRTEAFFGQGTRLTVV.